The clone carrying this T cell receptor (beta chain) was seen only once. Source study methods: Using reference gene primer amplification, nucleated cell counts were estimated. The method was immunoSEQ multiplex PCR; TCRdb's version includes in-frame clones alone and lacks a portion of them. V, J and clone size are those of that table, while D and trimming were read from the DNA. The sample shows about 180,000 clones, about 83% of them seen only once. This sample was taken from a study of blood T cell repertoires in COVID-19. CDR1 is LGHNA, CDR2 YSLEER, per germline. CDR3 length: 18 amino acids. V was clipped by 0 bases and J by 4 bases; unmatched bases: 11.

Material for sequencing was peripheral blood. The J gene is TRBJ2-3, the V gene TRBV4-3, with 9 bases identical to TRBD2. This receptor was obtained from a person aged 70 to 79 with COVID-19, enrolled during active disease. CDR3 loop: CASSQDGLGGLASDTQYF. Here the CDR3 DNA reads TGCGCCAGCAGCCAAGATGGTCTTGGGGGACTAGCTTCAGATACGCAGTATTTT.